The next 23 T cell receptor beta chains were all read from a single sample in a study of shared clonotypes between healthy human individuals. Clones were read by immunoSEQ multiplex PCR, and TCRdb kept only the in-frame ones, dropping some. The sample has fewer than 3 million clones, approximately 90% seen once. Sequencing was carried out using naive CD4+ T cells from PBMCs. Subset: CD45RA+ positively selected. The source of these receptors is a man aged 18 to 30 in good health. Some clones in this sample may be carry-over from other donors' samples.

The chain uses TRBV28 and TRBJ2-6, with unresolved D. Germline V gene lookup returns CDR1 MDHEN and CDR2 SYDVKM. V lost 6 bases to trimming and J lost 1 base, with 10 bases between them. The CDR3 is 15 residues long. This CDR3 is CASSRDTSGANVLTF. DNA for the CDR3: TGTGCCAGCAGCCGTGACACGTCTGGGGCCAACGTCCTGACTTTC.

This sequence joins TRBV7-3 and TRBJ2-2, with D unresolved. The CDR3 contains 16 residues. Trimming left V 1 base short and J 4 bases short, with 13 bases between. Germline V gene data show CDR1 as SGHTA and CDR2 as FQGTGA. The CDR3 reads CASSLSGSLSTGELFF. The DNA of the CDR3 is TGTGCCAGCAGCTTAAGTGGCTCCCTGTCCACCGGGGAGCTGTTTTTT.

The chain joins TRBV19 to TRBJ1-2; possible D gene TRBD1, 6 bases. Deletions cut 5 bases from V and 8 bases from J, with 15 bases between. Germline V gene lookup returns CDR1 LNHDA and CDR2 SQIVND (reference sequence). The CDR3 sequence is 13 residues long. The CDR3: CASSYRVAGGYTF. In nucleotides, the CDR3 is TGTGCCAGTAGTTACAGGGTGGCTGGGGGCTACACCTTC.

This chain connects TRBV9 to TRBJ1-2, with TRBD1 identical over 10 bases. The germline CDR1 and CDR2 sequences are SGDLS and YYNGEE. The length of the CDR3 is 17 residues. V was pared by 4 bases and J by 5 bases, with 14 bases of the junction left unmatched. DNA for the CDR3: TGTGCCAGCAGCCAATCCAGGGACAGGGGAGGATATTATGGCTACACCTTC. Encoded protein: CASSQSRDRGGYYGYTF.

This chain links TRBV11-2 with TRBJ1-1; D perhaps matches TRBD1 (6 bases). Between the trimmed V and J ends, which lost 6 bases and 3 bases, there was a span of 17 bases. Germline V gene sequence: CDR1 SGHAT, CDR2 FQNNGV. The CDR3 is 15 residues long. The chain's CDR3 is CASRPIQGRDTEAFF. CDR3 DNA sequence: TGTGCCAGCAGACCTATCCAGGGGAGGGACACTGAAGCTTTCTTT.

The genes are TRBV27 and TRBJ2-5, with 7 bases matching TRBD2. With 3 bases clipped from V and 2 bases from J, the junction kept 6 bases outside the gene matches. The CDR3 totals 15 residues. Germline CDR1 and CDR2: MNHEY and SMNVEV (reference sequence). The CDR3 DNA is TGTGCCAGCAGTTTGGGCGGGAGAGCTCAAGAGACCCAGTACTTC. Translating gives CASSLGGRAQETQYF.

The rearrangement joins TRBV4-3 to TRBJ2-4; D may be TRBD2 (6 bases). The CDR3 loop spans 18 amino acids. Germline V gene lookup returns CDR1 LGHNA and CDR2 YSLEER. The V end was cut by 0 bases, the J end by 6 bases, with 21 bases between. The CDR3 region is CASSQERDALGSGNIQYF. As DNA, the CDR3 is TGCGCCAGCAGCCAAGAACGGGATGCGTTGGGTAGCGGAAACATTCAGTACTTC.

V is TRBV5-6 and J is TRBJ1-6, with D unresolved. V lost 2 bases, J lost 4 bases, and 13 bases lay in between. Germline loops: CDR1 SGHDT, CDR2 YYEEEE. This CDR3 has 16 amino acids. The CDR3 protein is CASSLQGLGYNSPLHF. The CDR3 DNA is TGTGCCAGCAGCTTACAAGGATTGGGGTATAATTCACCCCTCCACTTT.

CDR3 bases: TGTGCCAGCAGCGGCGCCACCGGGACAGGGGATAGTGGCTACACCTTC. Protein product: CASSGATGTGDSGYTF. The chain is built from TRBV9 and TRBJ1-2, with 10 nucleotides matching TRBD1. J was trimmed by 7 bases and V by 3 bases; bases with no gene match: 12. The CDR3 contains 16 residues. Germline V gene data show CDR1 as SGDLS and CDR2 as YYNGEE.

V gene TRBV7-9 combines with J gene TRBJ2-2; D unresolved. This CDR3 is built from 14 residues. CDR1 is SEHNR and CDR2 is FQNEAQ in the germline V gene (reference sequence). The V end lost 1 base, the J end lost 5 bases, and 8 bases lay between the germline ends. CDR3 in DNA: TGTGCCAGCAGCTTAGATCTCGTAACCGGGGAGCTGTTTTTT. Its translation: CASSLDLVTGELFF. The full variable domain, its missing parts supplied by reference TRBV7-9 and TRBJ2-2, is DTGVSQNPRHKITKRGQNVTFRCDPISEHNRLYWYRQTLGQGPEFLTYFQNEAQLEKSRLLSDRFSAERPKGSFSTLEIQRTEQGDSAMYLCASSLDLVTGELFFGEGSRLTVL.

A remark on this clone: Other nucleotide sequences in the sample specify the same CDR3. This chain links TRBV7-2 with TRBJ2-3; TRBD2 agrees at 7 bases. The CDR3 runs 14 residues. The ends lost 1 base at V and 4 bases at J; junction bases unmatched: 2. Germline CDR1 is SGHTA and CDR2 is FQGNSA. The CDR3 nucleotides are TGTGCCAGCAGCTTAGGCGGGAGCGCAGATACGCAGTATTTT. It encodes CASSLGGSADTQYF.

The chain has TRBV6-1 and TRBJ2-7; 10 bases map to TRBD2. Germline V CDR1 and CDR2: MNHNS, SASEGT. The CDR3 covers 14 residues. J was trimmed by 2 bases and V by 6 bases; bases with no gene match: 4. CDR3 sequence reads: CASRGLASTYEQYF. DNA for the CDR3: TGTGCCAGCAGGGGACTAGCGTCGACCTACGAGCAGTACTTC.

The chain combines TRBV2 with TRBJ2-1; TRBD1 agrees at 7 bases. Germline V gene lookup returns CDR1 SNHLY and CDR2 FYNNEI. The J segment lost 0 bases and the V segment lost 7 bases, leaving 3 bases of the junction unmatched. The CDR3 is 14 amino acids. CDR3 nucleotide sequence: TGTGCCAGCAAGGGACAGAGCTCCTACAATGAGCAGTTCTTC. Protein product: CASKGQSSYNEQFF.

The CDR3 reads CASSYSARAVADTQYF. The DNA for the CDR3 is TGTGCCAGCAGTTACTCGGCCAGGGCAGTCGCAGATACGCAGTATTTT. This chain connects TRBV6-5 to TRBJ2-3; a weak D match, TRBD1 (5 bases). The germline V gene has CDR1 MNHEY and CDR2 SVGAGI. The V and J ends lost 0 bases and 4 bases respectively, with 14 bases between them. This CDR3 spans 16 amino acids.

The chain joins TRBV11-1 to TRBJ1-1; 8 bases map to TRBD1. V gave up 0 bases and J gave up 8 bases; unmatched junction bases: 8. This CDR3 has 15 amino acids. From germline, CDR1 is SGHAT and CDR2 FQDESV (reference sequence). In DNA form, the CDR3 reads TGTGCCAGCAGCTTAGCCCCGGGACAGGAAGCCGAAGCTTTCTTT. Protein: CASSLAPGQEAEAFF.

V gene TRBV19 combines with J gene TRBJ1-1, with D possibly being TRBD1 (6 bases). This CDR3 spans 12 amino acids. Looked up from germline, CDR1 is LNHDA and CDR2 is SQIVND (reference sequence). The germline V and J ends were trimmed by 3 bases and 11 bases, with 13 bases remaining between them. Here the CDR3 DNA reads TGTGCCAGTAGTATGGGCAACAGGGATGCTTTCTTT. As protein: CASSMGNRDAFF.

The CDR3 nucleotides read TGTGCCTGGAGTTTAGGGGGAGGGCCCTACAATGAGCAGTTCTTC. Amino acid sequence: CAWSLGGGPYNEQFF. J is TRBJ2-1 and V is TRBV30; tentatively, D is TRBD2 (7 bases). V was cut by 2 bases and J by 2 bases, with 13 bases left in between. Germline loops: CDR1 GTSNPN, CDR2 SVGIG (reference sequence). This CDR3 contains 15 residues.

Only a few counts were recorded for this clone. Other DNA sequences in the same sample also yield this CDR3. The CDR3, as DNA: TGTGCCAGCAGCCCTCAAGAGACCCAGTACTTC. As protein: CASSPQETQYF. This sequence joins TRBV2 and TRBJ2-5; D ambiguous. The ends were cut back, 6 bases at V and 2 bases at J, with 4 bases in the middle. Germline V gene data show CDR1 as SNHLY and CDR2 as FYNNEI. CDR3 length: 11 residues.

The chain uses TRBV7-3 and TRBJ2-2; 10 nucleotides line up with TRBD2. The germline V gene encodes CDR1 SGHTA and CDR2 FQGTGA. V shed 5 bases, J shed 0 bases, and the junction held 15 bases outside the gene matches. The CDR3 is 20 residues long. The CDR3 protein is CASSRLPGTSAPANTGELFF. The DNA of the CDR3 is TGTGCCAGCAGCCGACTCCCCGGGACTAGCGCACCCGCGAACACCGGGGAGCTGTTTTTT.

The DNA of the CDR3 is TGCGCCAGCAGCTCGTCGGGACAGGGAGGCTACACCTTC. This codes for CASSSSGQGGYTF. The genes are TRBV5-1 and TRBJ1-2; TRBD1 matches at 9 bases. V shed 3 bases, J shed 8 bases, and the junction held 5 bases outside the gene matches. The germline V gene encodes CDR1 SGHRS and CDR2 YFSETQ. The CDR3 totals 13 residues. The full variable domain, its missing parts supplied by reference TRBV5-1 and TRBJ1-2, is KAGVTQTPRYLIKTRGQQVTLSCSPISGHRSVSWYQQTPGQGLQFLFEYFSETQRNKGNFPGRFSGRQFSNSRSEMNVSTLELGDSALYLCASSSSGQGGYTFGSGTRLTVV.

V and J are TRBV9 and TRBJ2-7; D is unclear. V was clipped by 5 bases and J by 4 bases, with 16 bases between them. CDR1 is SGDLS, CDR2 YYNGEE, per germline. The CDR3 length is 14 residues. The CDR3 region has the DNA TGTGCCAGCAGTCGAGATCCAGGTACATACGAGCAGTACTTC. The encoded protein is CASSRDPGTYEQYF.

The chain links TRBV29-1 to TRBJ2-7; D unclear. Germline V gene lookup returns CDR1 SQVTM and CDR2 ANQGSEA. The CDR3 has 16 amino acids. The V and J ends lost 3 bases and 4 bases respectively, with 22 bases between them. The CDR3 bases are TGCAGCGTTGAGGGCTTTAAGATTGGGGATGTTTACGAGCAGTACTTC. Translation gives CSVEGFKIGDVYEQYF.

The chain uses TRBV6-1 and TRBJ2-1; maybe TRBD2 (6 bases). CDR1 is MNHNS and CDR2 is SASEGT in the germline V gene. Between the trimmed V and J ends, which lost 6 bases and 4 bases, there was a span of 16 bases. The CDR3 contains 15 residues. The chain's CDR3 is CASRDDPGGYNEQFF. The CDR3 DNA reads as TGTGCCAGCAGGGATGACCCCGGGGGTTACAATGAGCAGTTCTTC.